This T cell receptor beta chain was profiled in a study of PD-L1 blockade in urothelial cancer. This sample's time point: pretreatment peripheral blood. The study enrolled patients with locally advanced or metastatic urothelial carcinoma. The ends lost 4 bases at V and 5 bases at J; junction bases unmatched: 5. CDR3 size: 14 residues. Into every PCR, synthetic TCR analog templates were spiked. Measured with immunoSEQ multiplex PCR; TCRdb has only the in-frame clones, and not every one. The sample yields about 86,000 clones, 70% to 90% seen once. This clone was seen a few times. The receptor was derived from a man in his sixties with urothelial cancer. Sequenced here: PBMCs, sampled around atezolizumab (anti-PD-L1) treatment. The chain uses TRBV5-7 and TRBJ1-5; 8 bases map to TRBD1. TRBV5-7 is an open reading frame, and its role is uncertain. The CDR3 reads CASSHLTGDQPQHF. The CDR3 DNA follows: TGTGCCAGCAGCCACTTGACAGGGGATCAGCCCCAGCATTTT.